The clone carrying this TCR beta chain was picked up a small number of times. Its specificity is unknown. The source of the sample is a study of cytomegalovirus exposure and HLA in healthy donors. Only in-frame clones appear in the TCRdb table, and some are missing; sequencing was by immunoSEQ multiplex PCR. The sample yields some 290,000 clones, 70% to 90% seen once. Overall study results and limits: Most TCR sequences were seen very rarely across donors, but some public TCRs occurred in many. Reports showed the classifier diagnosing cytomegalovirus status with high specificity and sensitivity.

Germline V gene lookup returns CDR1 SGHVS and CDR2 FQNEAQ. With 5 bases clipped from V and 4 bases from J, the junction kept 3 bases outside the gene matches. The CDR3 totals 13 residues. Source material: PBMCs. This receptor was obtained from a man younger than 40 in good health and CMV-seronegative. The chain couples TRBV7-8 to TRBJ1-2; 8 bases map to TRBD1. The CDR3 DNA reads TGTGCCAGCAGCGAAGACAGGGGCTATGGCTACACCTTC. It specifies CASSEDRGYGYTF.